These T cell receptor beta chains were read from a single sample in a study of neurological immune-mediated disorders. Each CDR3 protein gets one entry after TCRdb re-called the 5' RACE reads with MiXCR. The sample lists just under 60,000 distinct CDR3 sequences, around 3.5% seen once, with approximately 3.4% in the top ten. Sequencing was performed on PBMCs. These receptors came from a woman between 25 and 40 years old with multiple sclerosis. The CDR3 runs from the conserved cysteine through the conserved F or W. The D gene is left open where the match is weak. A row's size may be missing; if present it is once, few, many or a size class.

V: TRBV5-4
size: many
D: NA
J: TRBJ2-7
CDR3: CASSDTYSYEQYF
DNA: TGTGCCAGCAGCGATACCTACAGCTACGAGCAGTACTTC

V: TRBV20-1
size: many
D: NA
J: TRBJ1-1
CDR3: CSARQGNTEAFF
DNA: TGCAGTGCTAGACAGGGGAACACTGAAGCTTTCTTT

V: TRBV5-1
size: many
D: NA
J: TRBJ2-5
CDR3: CASSRGRVGETQYF
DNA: TGCGCCAGCAGCCGAGGCAGGGTCGGGGAGACCCAGTACTTC

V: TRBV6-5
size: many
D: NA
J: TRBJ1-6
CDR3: CASSYSAGREDSPLHF
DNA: TGTGCCAGCAGTTACTCGGCTGGCAGGGAAGATTCACCCCTCCACTTT

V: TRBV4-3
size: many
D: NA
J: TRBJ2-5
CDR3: CASSQLKTQYF
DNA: TGCGCCAGCAGCCAATTAAAGACCCAGTACTTC

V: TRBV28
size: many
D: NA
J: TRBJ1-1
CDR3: CASRGRERGQNTEAFF
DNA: TGTGCCAGCAGAGGGAGGGAGAGGGGTCAGAACACTGAAGCTTTCTTT

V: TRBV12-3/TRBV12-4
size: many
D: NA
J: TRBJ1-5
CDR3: CASSFLGISNQPQHF
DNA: TGTGCCAGCAGTTTTCTGGGGATCAGCAATCAGCCCCAGCATTTT

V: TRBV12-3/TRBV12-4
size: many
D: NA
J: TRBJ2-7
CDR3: CASSLDHYEQYF
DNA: TGTGCCAGCAGTTTGGACCACTACGAGCAGTACTTC

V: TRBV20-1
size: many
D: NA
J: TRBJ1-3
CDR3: CSAIYPGNTIYF
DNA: TGCAGTGCTATTTATCCCGGAAACACCATATATTTT

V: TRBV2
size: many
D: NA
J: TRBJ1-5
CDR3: CASGGSPDQPQHF
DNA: TGTGCCAGCGGGGGGTCCCCCGATCAGCCCCAGCATTTT

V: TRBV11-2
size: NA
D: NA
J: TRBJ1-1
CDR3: CASSLATANTEAFF
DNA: TGTGCCAGCAGCTTAGCTACAGCGAACACTGAAGCTTTCTTT

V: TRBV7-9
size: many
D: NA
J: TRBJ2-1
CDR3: CASSLAPGLQQFF
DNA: TGTGCCAGCAGCTTAGCCCCGGGGCTGCAGCAGTTCTTC

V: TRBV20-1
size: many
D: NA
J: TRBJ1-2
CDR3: CSASPSGVAGYYGYTF
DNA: TGCAGTGCCAGTCCCTCCGGTGTGGCAGGTTACTATGGCTACACCTTC

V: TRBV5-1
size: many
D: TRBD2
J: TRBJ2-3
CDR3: CASSLDGGVGLDTQYF
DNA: TGCGCCAGCAGCTTGGACGGGGGGGTTGGATTGGATACGCAGTATTTT

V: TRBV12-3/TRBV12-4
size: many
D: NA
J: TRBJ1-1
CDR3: CASTQVSWDTEAFF
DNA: TGTGCCAGCACCCAGGTTTCGTGGGACACTGAAGCTTTCTTT

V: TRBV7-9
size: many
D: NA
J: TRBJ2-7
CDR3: CASSPFRGAGSYEQYF
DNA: TGTGCCAGCAGCCCGTTTCGGGGGGCTGGATCCTACGAGCAGTACTTC

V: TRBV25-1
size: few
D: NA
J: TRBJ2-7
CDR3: CASSVPGSGSYEQYF
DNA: TGTGCCAGCAGTGTACCAGGGTCTGGTTCCTACGAGCAGTACTTC

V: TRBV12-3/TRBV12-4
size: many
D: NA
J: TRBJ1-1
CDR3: CASSKDRNTEAFF
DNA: TGTGCCAGCAGTAAAGACAGGAACACTGAAGCTTTCTTT

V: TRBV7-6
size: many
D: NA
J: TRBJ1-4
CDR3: CASSEGPSPTNEKLFF
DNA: TGTGCCAGCAGCGAGGGGCCCTCCCCAACTAATGAAAAACTGTTTTTT

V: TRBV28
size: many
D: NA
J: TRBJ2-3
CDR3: CASSLQGLGDTQYF
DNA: TGTGCCAGCAGTTTGCAGGGGTTGGGAGATACGCAGTATTTT

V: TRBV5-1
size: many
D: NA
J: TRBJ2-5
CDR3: CASSTAFQETQYF
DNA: TGCGCCAGCAGCACCGCCTTCCAAGAGACCCAGTACTTC

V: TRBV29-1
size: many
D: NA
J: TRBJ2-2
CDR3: CSAGLTRGGELFF
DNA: TGCAGCGCCGGACTCACCCGGGGCGGGGAGCTGTTTTTT

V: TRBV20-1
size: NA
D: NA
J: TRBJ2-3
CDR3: CSARDPASATDTQYF
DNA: TGCAGTGCTAGAGATCCGGCATCCGCCACAGATACGCAGTATTTT

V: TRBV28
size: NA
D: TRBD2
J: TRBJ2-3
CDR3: CASSLRTSGTDTQYF
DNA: TGTGCCAGCAGTTTAAGGACTAGCGGAACAGATACGCAGTATTTT

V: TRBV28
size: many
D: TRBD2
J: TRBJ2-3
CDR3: CASSPGTSGTTDTQYF
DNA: TGTGCCAGCAGTCCCGGGACTAGCGGGACCACAGATACGCAGTATTTT

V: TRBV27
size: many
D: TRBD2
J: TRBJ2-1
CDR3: CASSPGLAGQYNEQFF
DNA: TGTGCCAGCAGCCCTGGACTAGCGGGACAATACAATGAGCAGTTCTTC

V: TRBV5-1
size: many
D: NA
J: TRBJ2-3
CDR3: CASSLGLILGADTQYF
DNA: TGCGCCAGCAGCTTAGGGCTAATTCTAGGAGCAGATACGCAGTATTTT

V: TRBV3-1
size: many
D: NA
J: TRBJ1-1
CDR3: CASSQKPGITEAFF
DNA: TGTGCCAGCAGCCAGAAACCTGGTATCACTGAAGCTTTCTTT

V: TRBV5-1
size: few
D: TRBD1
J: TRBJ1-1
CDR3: CASTSGGSDTEAFF
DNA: TGCGCCAGCACCTCAGGGGGCAGTGACACTGAAGCTTTCTTT

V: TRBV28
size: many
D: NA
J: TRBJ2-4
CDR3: CASSFPGQGNIQYF
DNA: TGTGCCAGCAGTTTTCCGGGACAAGGGAACATTCAGTACTTC

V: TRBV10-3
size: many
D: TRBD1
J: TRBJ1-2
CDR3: CAISETAGGYGYTF
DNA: TGTGCCATCAGTGAGACAGCAGGGGGCTATGGCTACACCTTC

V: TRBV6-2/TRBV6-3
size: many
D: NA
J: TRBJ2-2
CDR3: CATKPRGTGELFF
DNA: TGTGCCACCAAACCCCGAGGCACCGGGGAGCTGTTTTTT

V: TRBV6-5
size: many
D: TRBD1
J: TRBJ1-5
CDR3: CASQAGGVNQPQHF
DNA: TGTGCCAGCCAAGCAGGGGGAGTTAATCAGCCCCAGCATTTT